The 5 T cell receptor beta chains reported below all come from one sample, sequenced in a study of blood T cell repertoires in COVID-19. The repertoire was sequenced with immunoSEQ multiplex PCR; TCRdb's copy has only in-frame clones and lacks some. The sample carries 150,000 to 200,000 clones, 86% recorded once. Sequencing input: peripheral blood. The receptors come from a woman aged 25-40 years with active or convalescent COVID-19.

This clone has more than one count but fewer than ten. The chain combines TRBV5-1 with TRBJ2-6, with D perhaps TRBD2 (6 bases). CDR1 and CDR2 from the germline V gene are SGHRS and YFSETQ. Between the trimmed V and J ends, which lost 0 bases and 3 bases, there was a span of 7 bases. The CDR3 has 15 amino acids. The CDR3 region is CASSLDGSGANVLTF. Written as DNA, the CDR3 is TGCGCCAGCAGCTTGGACGGGAGTGGGGCCAACGTCCTGACTTTC.

The rearrangement links TRBV10-3 to TRBJ2-5; 7 bases match TRBD2. V lost 2 bases, J lost 5 bases, and 5 bases stayed unmatched. This CDR3 has 14 residues. The germline V gene has CDR1 ENHRY and CDR2 SYGVKD. The CDR3 DNA is TGTGCCATCAGTGAGCGGCCCGGGGGGGAGACCCAGTACTTC. Protein: CAISERPGGETQYF.

CDR3 DNA sequence: TGTGCCAGCAGTTTCACAGGTTATAGCAATCAGCCCCAGCATTTT. This gives the protein CASSFTGYSNQPQHF. The chain combines TRBV27 with TRBJ1-5; TRBD1 is a possible D gene (5 bases). Per germline, CDR1 MNHEY and CDR2 SMNVEV (reference sequence). The CDR3 consists of 15 residues. V was cut by 3 bases and J by 0 bases, with 9 bases left in between.

The rearrangement links TRBV6-5 to TRBJ2-1; the match to TRBD1 covers 10 bases. The CDR3 runs to 15 residues. Germline V gives CDR1 MNHEY, CDR2 SVGAGI. With 5 bases clipped from V and 4 bases from J, the junction kept 5 bases outside the gene matches. CDR3 region: CASSTGTGEYNEQFF. The DNA for the CDR3 is TGTGCCAGCAGTACCGGGACAGGGGAATACAATGAGCAGTTCTTC.

V usage is TRBV4-2 and J usage is TRBJ1-2; no firm D call. The CDR3 has 16 residues. Trimming took 1 base from V and 0 from J, leaving 12 bases between them. Germline V gene sequence: CDR1 LGHNA, CDR2 YNFKEQ. Here the CDR3 reads CASSQVGGNSNYGYTF. Written as DNA, the CDR3 is TGTGCCAGCAGCCAAGTTGGTGGCAATTCTAACTATGGCTACACCTTC.